A selection of T cell receptor beta chains follows, all from one sample in a study of T cells after yellow fever vaccination. Each CDR3 protein is one row after TCRdb ran MiXCR on the 5' RACE reads. In the table there are over 150,000 distinct CDR3 sequences, about 6.2% of which are singletons. The input for sequencing was CD4+ T cells sorted from PBMCs, taken on the day of the first yellow fever vaccination. These TCRs come from a man aged 18 to 29 who received the YFV17D yellow fever vaccine. Both conserved end residues are part of each CDR3.

j_call | v_call | cdr3_aa
TRBJ2-2 | TRBV11-2 | CASSLGRGQWTGELFF
TRBJ2-1 | TRBV10-1 | CASSWGGLGNEQFF
TRBJ2-2 | TRBV11-2 | CASSLWEPGGVNTGELFF
TRBJ1-5 | TRBV28 | CASRLPVPNQPQHF
TRBJ2-1 | TRBV12-3/TRBV12-4 | CASRAGSRYNDEQFF
TRBJ2-7 | TRBV10-3 | CAIRAGADVNEQYF
TRBJ2-3 | TRBV5-1 | CASSDTGSTDTQYF
TRBJ2-3 | TRBV20-1 | CSARGGTSGEDTQYF
TRBJ1-6 | TRBV7-9 | CASSFSGIGGNSPLHF
TRBJ2-7 | TRBV2 | CAGSRDVSYEQYF
TRBJ2-5 | TRBV7-9 | CASSLDAGTQYF
TRBJ2-5 | TRBV20-1 | CSARVRPSDRLFQETQYF
TRBJ2-2 | TRBV5-4 | CASSRRIGGNTGELFF
TRBJ2-3 | TRBV7-9 | CASRTAGGEGTDTQYF